The 22 T cell receptor beta chains below were found in one sample sequenced in a study of cytomegalovirus exposure and HLA in healthy donors (dated by TCRdb to between 2016 and 2019). Libraries were built with the immunoSEQ multiplex PCR assay. A mixture of 60 forward primers for TCR Vbeta segments and 13 reverse primers for TCR Jbeta segments was used in the multiplex PCR. The table was pulled from immuneACCESS by TCRdb, which kept in-frame rearrangements only. Such tables lose some clones; where checked, under half of the loss comes from unresolved V genes, and the rest has no known cause. In this sample the table shows around 120,000 clones, roughly 70% of which occur a single time. Roughly 11% of the sample lies in the top ten. Material: PBMCs. These receptors were obtained from a man aged 40-49 years in good health and CMV-seropositive.

The J gene is TRBJ2-7, the V gene TRBV5-8; TRBD1 is a possible D gene (6 bases). The germline gives CDR1 SGHTS, CDR2 YDEGEE. V was clipped by 2 bases and J by 1 base, with 16 bases between them. This CDR3 comprises 16 residues. The CDR3 here is CASSFGFWTASYEQYV. The CDR3 nucleotides read TGTGCCAGCAGCTTTGGATTTTGGACAGCTTCCTACGAGCAGTACGTC.

J is TRBJ2-7 and V is TRBV2; TRBD1 aligns across 9 bases. V was clipped by 6 bases and J by 0 bases; unmatched bases: 9. This CDR3 has 16 residues. Germline V gene sequence: CDR1 SNHLY, CDR2 FYNNEI. The DNA for the CDR3 is TGTGCCAGCAGAGACACAGGGGGCCTTAGCTCCTACGAGCAGTACGTC. It specifies CASRDTGGLSSYEQYV.

This clone has only a few counts. The chain has TRBV30 and TRBJ1-2, with D unclear. The CDR3 contains 13 residues. The ends were cut back, 7 bases at V and 8 bases at J, with 20 bases in the middle. CDR1 and CDR2 from the germline V gene are GTSNPN and SVGIG (reference sequence). The CDR3 here is CASLRRGERGYTF. The CDR3 nucleotides are TGTGCCTCCCTCCGCAGAGGCGAGAGGGGCTACACCTTC. The full variable domain, its missing parts supplied by reference TRBV30 and TRBJ1-2, is SQTIHQWPATLVQPVGSPLSLECTVEGTSNPNLYWYRQAAGRGLQLLFYSVGIGQISSEVPQNLSASRPQDRQFILSSKKLLLSDSGFYLCASLRRGERGYTFGSGTRLTVV.

The chain carries TRBV10-3 and TRBJ2-5, with 9 bases fitting TRBD1. Per the germline V gene, CDR1 is ENHRY and CDR2 is SYGVKD. Trimming at V came to 10 bases and at J to 2 bases, leaving 2 bases not matched to a gene. The length of the CDR3 is 12 residues. CDR3 protein: CATGTGQETQYF. DNA of the CDR3: TGTGCCACCGGGACAGGGCAAGAGACCCAGTACTTC.

CDR3 nucleotide sequence: TGTGCCAGCAGCAGATGGACTAGCGGGAGTACGGGTACGCAGTATTTT. Translating it yields CASSRWTSGSTGTQYF. The rearrangement uses TRBV9 and TRBJ2-3; 13 nucleotides line up with TRBD2. The CDR3 consists of 16 residues. After removal of 4 bases from V and 8 bases from J, the junction contained 10 bases not matched to a gene. The germline CDR1 and CDR2 sequences are SGDLS and YYNGEE.

The chain recombines TRBV2 with TRBJ1-4, with a weak D call TRBD1 (6 bases). The CDR3 covers 16 residues. V lost 5 bases and J lost 5, with 18 bases in between. The germline CDR1 and CDR2 sequences are SNHLY and FYNNEI. As DNA, the CDR3 is TGTGCCAGCAGTCCAGGACAGCTTGGGGTAAATGAAAAACTGTTTTTT. Protein: CASSPGQLGVNEKLFF.

The V gene is TRBV9, the J gene TRBJ2-2, with 9 nucleotides matching TRBD1. Germline CDR1 SGDLS, CDR2 YYNGEE. V lost 2 bases and J lost 3; bases outside the gene matches: 5. The CDR3 sequence is 16 residues long. The CDR3 region is CASSVTGGRDTGELFF. The CDR3 DNA sequence: TGTGCCAGCAGCGTTACAGGGGGCCGCGACACCGGGGAGCTGTTTTTT.

The V gene is TRBV19, the J gene TRBJ1-2; possibly TRBD1 for D (6 bases). Per the germline V gene, CDR1 is LNHDA and CDR2 is SQIVND (reference sequence). V was pared by 4 bases and J by 5 bases, with 17 bases between. This CDR3 comprises 15 residues. The DNA for the CDR3 is TGTGCCAGTAGTAGCTACGACAGGATCTCTTATGGCTACACCTTC. It translates to CASSSYDRISYGYTF.

This clone came up a few times. This chain uses TRBV28 with TRBJ2-3; D not resolved. The length of the CDR3 is 14 residues. Per the germline V gene, CDR1 is MDHEN and CDR2 is SYDVKM. Deletions cut 5 bases from V and 2 bases from J, with 11 bases between. CDR3 sequence (DNA): TGTGCCAGCAGTGACGCTAGGTACACAGATACGCAGTATTTT. It yields the protein CASSDARYTDTQYF.

CDR3 in amino acids: CASSSPVTGGSYEQYF. The CDR3 DNA reads TGTGCCAGCAGCTCGCCTGTGACAGGGGGTTCCTACGAGCAGTACTTC. The chain joins TRBV7-9 to TRBJ2-7; 9 bases align to TRBD1. Germline V gives CDR1 SEHNR, CDR2 FQNEAQ (reference sequence). The CDR3 is 16 residues long. V gave up 4 bases and J gave up 1 base; unmatched junction bases: 8.

V and J are TRBV19 and TRBJ1-1, with D tentatively TRBD1 (5 bases). The CDR3 is made up of 15 amino acids. Trimming shortened V by 8 bases and J by 0 bases, and 16 bases separated the two germline ends. Germline V gene data show CDR1 as LNHDA and CDR2 as SQIVND (reference sequence). CDR3: CASSPGYRMNTEAFF. In DNA, the CDR3 is TGTGCCAGTTCCCCAGGCTACAGGATGAACACTGAAGCTTTCTTT.

This clone appeared a single time. The CDR3 sequence: CASSPAGGETQYF. In nucleotides, the CDR3 is TGTGCCAGCTCACCAGCAGGGGGGGAGACCCAGTACTTC. The chain recombines TRBV18 with TRBJ2-5; TRBD1 might be the D (7 bases). The V gene lost 2 bases and the J gene lost 5 bases, with 9 bases spanning the gap. CDR3 length equals 13 residues. CDR1 and CDR2 (germline): KGHSH, LQKENI.

V usage is TRBV7-9 and J usage is TRBJ1-4; 8 positions agree with TRBD1. CDR1 is SEHNR, CDR2 FQNEAQ, per germline (reference sequence). J was trimmed by 14 bases and V by 2 bases; bases with no gene match: 4. The CDR3 runs to 12 residues. Here the CDR3 reads CASSLMDRVLFF. DNA of the CDR3: TGTGCCAGCAGCTTAATGGACAGGGTCCTGTTTTTT.

This clone was detected a few times. The J gene is TRBJ1-2, the V gene TRBV27, with D perhaps TRBD1 (6 bases). Germline V gene data show CDR1 as MNHEY and CDR2 as SMNVEV (reference sequence). The CDR3 is 15 amino acids. The ends were cut back, 4 bases at V and 7 bases at J, with 19 bases in the middle. CDR3 in DNA: TGTGCCAGCAGTTACGGGGGGGGGCGAAGTTCTGGCTACACCTTC. Protein: CASSYGGGRSSGYTF.

This sequence joins TRBV7-3 and TRBJ2-2; the match to TRBD2 covers 8 bases. The CDR3 extends over 15 amino acids. The trim removed 5 bases at V and 0 bases at J, leaving 2 bases unmatched. Germline V CDR1 and CDR2: SGHTA, FQGTGA. CDR3 nucleotides: TGTGCCAGCAGCCTGGGACTAGCGAACACCGGGGAGCTGTTTTTT. It codes for CASSLGLANTGELFF.

The chain combines TRBV28 with TRBJ2-7; tentative D call: TRBD2 (5 bases). This CDR3 comprises 15 residues. Trimming took 5 bases from V and 5 from J, leaving 19 bases between them. Germline V gene sequence: CDR1 MDHEN, CDR2 SYDVKM. In DNA form, the CDR3 reads TGTGCCAGCAGTAGGGCCGGGGTCTCTGGGAACGAGCAGTACTTC. Its translation: CASSRAGVSGNEQYF.

The rearrangement links TRBV7-3 to TRBJ2-1, with D unresolved. CDR1 and CDR2 from the germline V gene are SGHTA and FQGTGA. V shed 6 bases and J shed 6 bases, with 18 bases lying between them. The CDR3 contains 15 residues. CDR3 amino acids: CASSQFSRSANEQFF. The CDR3 nucleotides read TGTGCCAGCAGTCAATTTTCTAGGTCTGCCAATGAGCAGTTCTTC.

V and J are TRBV9 and TRBJ2-1; TRBD2 agrees at 8 bases. Germline V CDR1 and CDR2: SGDLS, YYNGEE. The CDR3 extends over 16 amino acids. J was trimmed by 8 bases and V by 0 bases; bases with no gene match: 10. The CDR3: CASSVVSAGGVYEQFF. The DNA for the CDR3 is TGTGCCAGCAGCGTAGTATCCGCGGGAGGTGTCTATGAGCAGTTCTTC.

This clone was recorded only once. The chain has TRBV10-3 and TRBJ1-1; D call uncertain. Germline V gene lookup returns CDR1 ENHRY and CDR2 SYGVKD. The CDR3 covers 15 residues. Trimming removed 0 bases from V and 0 bases from J, with 8 bases in between. The CDR3 sequence is CAISESGTLNTEAFF. CDR3 in DNA: TGTGCCATCAGTGAGTCTGGCACGTTGAACACTGAAGCTTTCTTT.

The rearrangement links TRBV27 to TRBJ1-3; D not resolved. The CDR3 totals 14 residues. The ends were cut back, 8 bases at V and 0 bases at J, with 11 bases in the middle. From germline, CDR1 is MNHEY and CDR2 SMNVEV (reference sequence). The CDR3 is CASAPGISGNTIYF. CDR3 bases: TGTGCCAGCGCCCCGGGGATCTCTGGAAACACCATATATTTT.

This rearrangement joins TRBV15 to TRBJ2-5; D might be TRBD1 (6 bases). V lost 5 bases and J lost 7, with 14 bases in between. Germline CDR1 is LNHNV and CDR2 is YYDKDF (reference sequence). The CDR3 is 13 residues long. This CDR3 is CATSGQGQGTQYF. CDR3 DNA sequence: TGTGCCACCAGCGGGCAGGGGCAGGGGACCCAGTACTTC.

This sequence joins TRBV7-8 and TRBJ1-2; no clear D. This CDR3 has 12 amino acids. The germline V and J ends were trimmed by 5 bases and 2 bases, with 6 bases remaining between them. The germline gives CDR1 SGHVS, CDR2 FQNEAQ. CDR3 nucleotides: TGTGCCAGCAGCCCGTCGAACTATGGCTACACCTTC. This translates into CASSPSNYGYTF.